The T cell receptor beta chain under discussion was sequenced for a study of blood T cells in healthy people across ages. Regarding the study as a whole: Unsorted PBMCs prevented conclusive naive versus antigen-experienced comparison.

Then a second PCR, running roughly 7 to 11 cycles, was carried out with a sample-barcoded 5' primer and a J-beta primer mix. With 12 random nucleotides, a template-switch adaptor tagged each individual cDNA molecule. TCRdb called the 5' RACE reads again in MiXCR, with one record for every CDR3 protein. Among roughly 1,800,000 distinct CDR3 sequences, about 50% were seen once, and the ten largest hold roughly 2%. The draw of peripheral blood yielded approximately 10 milliliters from each donor. The table lists this clonotype with a few counts. Its antigen remains unknown. Looked up from germline, CDR1 is SGHTA and CDR2 is FQGNSA. V was pared by 5 bases and J by 9 bases, with 16 bases between. The CDR3 contains 14 residues.

The source is a woman aged 40 to 55 in good health. V and J are TRBV7-2 and TRBJ1-4; D remains unclear. What was sequenced was blood. CDR3 bases: TGTGCCAGCAGCCCCGGCCATGGGCAGCAAAAACTGTTTTTT. This encodes CASSPGHGQQKLFF.